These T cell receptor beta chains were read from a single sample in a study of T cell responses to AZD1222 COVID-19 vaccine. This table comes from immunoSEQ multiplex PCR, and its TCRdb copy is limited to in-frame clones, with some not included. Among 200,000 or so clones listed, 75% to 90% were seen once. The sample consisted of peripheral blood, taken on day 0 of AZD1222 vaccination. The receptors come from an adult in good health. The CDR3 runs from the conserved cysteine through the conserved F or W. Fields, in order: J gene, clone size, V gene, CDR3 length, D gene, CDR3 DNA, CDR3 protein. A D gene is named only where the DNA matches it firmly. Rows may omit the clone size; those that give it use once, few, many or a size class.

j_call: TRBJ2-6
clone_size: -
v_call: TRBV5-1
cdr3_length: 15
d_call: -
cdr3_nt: TGCGCCAGCCGGACAGCCTTCTCTGGGGCCAACGTCCTGACTTTC
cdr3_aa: CASRTAFSGANVLTF

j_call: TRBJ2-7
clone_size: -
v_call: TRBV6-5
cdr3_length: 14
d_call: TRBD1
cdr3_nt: TGTGCCAGCAGTTTGGACAGGGGCGACTACGAGCAGTACTTC
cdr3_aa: CASSLDRGDYEQYF

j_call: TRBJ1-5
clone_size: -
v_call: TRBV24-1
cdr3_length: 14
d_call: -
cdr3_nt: TGTGCCACCAGTGATTGGTCGTATGATCAGCCCCAGCATTTT
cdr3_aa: CATSDWSYDQPQHF

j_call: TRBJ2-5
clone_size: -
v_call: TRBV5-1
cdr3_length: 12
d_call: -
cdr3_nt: TGCGCCAGCAGCTTGGGGCAAGAGACCCAGTACTTC
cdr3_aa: CASSLGQETQYF

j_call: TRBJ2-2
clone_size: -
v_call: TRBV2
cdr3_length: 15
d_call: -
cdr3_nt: TGTGCCAGCATTAGGGACGGAGCGAACACCGGGGAGCTGTTTTTT
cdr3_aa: CASIRDGANTGELFF

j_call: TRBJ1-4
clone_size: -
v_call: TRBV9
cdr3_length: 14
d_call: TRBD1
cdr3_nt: TGTGCCAGCGGCCGGGACAGGGGTTCAGAAAAACTGTTTTTT
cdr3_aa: CASGRDRGSEKLFF

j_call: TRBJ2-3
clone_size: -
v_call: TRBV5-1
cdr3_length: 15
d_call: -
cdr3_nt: TGCGCCAGCACCCAATCGGGGCCTGGCACAGATACGCAGTATTTT
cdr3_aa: CASTQSGPGTDTQYF

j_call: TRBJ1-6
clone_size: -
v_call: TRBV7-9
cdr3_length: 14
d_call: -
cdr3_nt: TGTGCCAGCAGCTTGGAACAATATAATTCACCCCTCCACTTT
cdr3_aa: CASSLEQYNSPLHF

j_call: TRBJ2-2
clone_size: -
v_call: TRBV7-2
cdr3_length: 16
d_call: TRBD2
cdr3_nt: TGTGCCAGCAGCTACAGCGGGGGCGGGAACACCGGGGAGCTGTTTTTT
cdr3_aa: CASSYSGGGNTGELFF

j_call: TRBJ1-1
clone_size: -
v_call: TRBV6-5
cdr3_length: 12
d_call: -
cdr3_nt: TGTGCCAGCAGCAGGGTGAACACTGAAGCTTTCTTT
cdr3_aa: CASSRVNTEAFF

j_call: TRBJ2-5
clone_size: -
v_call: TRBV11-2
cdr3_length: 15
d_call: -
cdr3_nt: TGTGCCAGCAGCCAGCCCCAGGCCCCGGTTGGGGCCCAGTACTTC
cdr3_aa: CASSQPQAPVGAQYF

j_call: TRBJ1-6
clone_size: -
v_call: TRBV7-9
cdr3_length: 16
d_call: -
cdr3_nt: TGTGCCAGCAGCTTGACGGGACCTCGGATTGGTTCACCCCTCCACTTT
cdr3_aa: CASSLTGPRIGSPLHF

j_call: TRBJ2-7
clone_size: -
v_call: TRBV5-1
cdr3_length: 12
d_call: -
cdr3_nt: TGCGCCAGCAGCTCCAACTCCTACGAGCAGTACTTC
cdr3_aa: CASSSNSYEQYF

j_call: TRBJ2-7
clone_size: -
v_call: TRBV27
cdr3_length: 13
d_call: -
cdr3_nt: TGTGCCAGCAGACCGACAGGACCCTACGAGCAGTACTTC
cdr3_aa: CASRPTGPYEQYF

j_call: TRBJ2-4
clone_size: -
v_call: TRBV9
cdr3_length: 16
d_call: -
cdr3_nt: TGTGCCAGCAGCCCAGTAATGGAATTAGCCAAAAACATTCAGTACTTC
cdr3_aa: CASSPVMELAKNIQYF

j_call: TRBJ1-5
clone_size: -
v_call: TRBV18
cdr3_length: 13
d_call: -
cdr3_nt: TGTGCCAGCTCACCCTCCGGCGATCAGCCCCAGCATTTT
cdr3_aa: CASSPSGDQPQHF

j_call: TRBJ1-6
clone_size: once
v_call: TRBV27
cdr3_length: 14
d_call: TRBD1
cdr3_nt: TGTGCCAGCAGTCTCCAGGGACAGTTTTCACCCCTCCACTTT
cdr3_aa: CASSLQGQFSPLHF

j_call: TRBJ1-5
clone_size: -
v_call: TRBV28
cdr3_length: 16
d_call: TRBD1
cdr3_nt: TGTGCCAGCAGTTTCCTGGGGACAGTTAGCAATCAGCCCCAGCATTTT
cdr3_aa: CASSFLGTVSNQPQHF

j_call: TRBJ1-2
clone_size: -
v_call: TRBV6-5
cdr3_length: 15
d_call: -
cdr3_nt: TGTGCCAGCAGTTACTCGGTTTGGCAGGGAGATGGCTACACCTTC
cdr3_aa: CASSYSVWQGDGYTF

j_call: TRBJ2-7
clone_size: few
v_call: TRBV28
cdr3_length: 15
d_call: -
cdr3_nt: TGTGCCAGCAGTTTAATTGGGACCGGAATGTACGAGCAGTACTTC
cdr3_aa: CASSLIGTGMYEQYF

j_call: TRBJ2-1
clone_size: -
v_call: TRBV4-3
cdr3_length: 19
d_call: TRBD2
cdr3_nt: TGCGCCAGCAGCCAAGATTCCCCTTGGACTAGCGGGATCTACAATGAGCAGTTCTTC
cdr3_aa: CASSQDSPWTSGIYNEQFF

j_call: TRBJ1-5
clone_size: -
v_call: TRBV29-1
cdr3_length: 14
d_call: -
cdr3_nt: TGCAGCGTTGCGGGGGATGGAAAGAATCAGCCCCAGCATTTT
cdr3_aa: CSVAGDGKNQPQHF

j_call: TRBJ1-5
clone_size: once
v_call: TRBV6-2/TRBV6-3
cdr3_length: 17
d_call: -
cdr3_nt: -
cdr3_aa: CASSTSSTGLRNQPQHF

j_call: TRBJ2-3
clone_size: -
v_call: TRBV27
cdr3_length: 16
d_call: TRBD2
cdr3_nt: TGTGCCAGCAGTTCACCTAGCGGGAGTATGAGGAATACGCAGTATTTT
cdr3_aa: CASSSPSGSMRNTQYF

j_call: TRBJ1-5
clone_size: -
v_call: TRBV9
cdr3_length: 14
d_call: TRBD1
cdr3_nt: TGTGCCAGCACCCCTGGACAGGGAAGGGAGCCCCAGCATTTT
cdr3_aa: CASTPGQGREPQHF

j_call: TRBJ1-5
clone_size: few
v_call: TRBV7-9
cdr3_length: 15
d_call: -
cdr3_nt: TGTGCCAGCAGCTTAGGAGAGGGACTGTATCAGCCCCAGCATTTT
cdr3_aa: CASSLGEGLYQPQHF

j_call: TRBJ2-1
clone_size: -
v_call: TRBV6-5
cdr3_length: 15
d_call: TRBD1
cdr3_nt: TGTGCCAGCAGTTTAACAGGGGGCGTCTACAATGAGCAGTTCTTC
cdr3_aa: CASSLTGGVYNEQFF

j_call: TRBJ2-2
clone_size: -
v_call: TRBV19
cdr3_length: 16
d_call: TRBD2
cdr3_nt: TGTGCCAGTTCTGAGCTCGGGGGGACGGGCACCGGGGAGCTGTTTTTT
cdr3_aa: CASSELGGTGTGELFF

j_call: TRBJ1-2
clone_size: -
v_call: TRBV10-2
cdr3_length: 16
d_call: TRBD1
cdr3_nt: TGCGCCAGCAGTGAGTGGGGGGGGACAGGAAACTATGGCTACACCTTC
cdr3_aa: CASSEWGGTGNYGYTF

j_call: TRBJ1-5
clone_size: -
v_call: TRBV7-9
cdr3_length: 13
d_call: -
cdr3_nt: TGTGCCAGCAGTAAAGGGGTGGGACAGCCCCAGCATTTT
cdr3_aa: CASSKGVGQPQHF

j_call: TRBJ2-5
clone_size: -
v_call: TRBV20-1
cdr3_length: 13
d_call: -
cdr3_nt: TGCAGTGCTAGTAGGACCGCCCAAGAGACCCAGTACTTC
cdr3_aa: CSASRTAQETQYF

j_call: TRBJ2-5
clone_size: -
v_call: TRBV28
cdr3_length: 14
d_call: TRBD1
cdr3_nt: TGTGCCAGCAGTAAGGGACAGGGAATAAGGTACCAGTACTTC
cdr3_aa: CASSKGQGIRYQYF

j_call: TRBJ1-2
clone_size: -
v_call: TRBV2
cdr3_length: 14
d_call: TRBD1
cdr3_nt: TGTGCCAGCAGGGGGACAGGTTTGACCTATGGCTACACCTTC
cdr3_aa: CASRGTGLTYGYTF

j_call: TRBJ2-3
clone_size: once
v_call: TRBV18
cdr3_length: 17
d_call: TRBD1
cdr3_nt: TGTGCCAGCTCACCCGGTGGTGGGACAGGGATGGCGTATACGCAGTATTTT
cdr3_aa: CASSPGGGTGMAYTQYF

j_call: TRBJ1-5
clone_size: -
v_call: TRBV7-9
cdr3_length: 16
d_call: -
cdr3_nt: TGTGCCAGCAGCTTAGAGGTGGAGATTGGGGAGAAGCCCCAGCATTTT
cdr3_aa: CASSLEVEIGEKPQHF

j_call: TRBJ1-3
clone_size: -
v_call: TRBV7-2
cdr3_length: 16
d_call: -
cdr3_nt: TGTGCCAGCAGCTTAGTCCGGCTTCACTCTGGAAACACCATATATTTT
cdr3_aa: CASSLVRLHSGNTIYF

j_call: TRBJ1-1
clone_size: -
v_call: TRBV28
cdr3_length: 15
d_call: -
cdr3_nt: TGTGCCAGCACATGGAGGGGGTTTAGGGACACTGAAGCTTTCTTT
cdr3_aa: CASTWRGFRDTEAFF

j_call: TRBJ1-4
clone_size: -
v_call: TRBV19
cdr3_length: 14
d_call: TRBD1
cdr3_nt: TGTGCCAGTAGGCAGGGGGCAACTAATGAAAAACTGTTTTTT
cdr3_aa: CASRQGATNEKLFF

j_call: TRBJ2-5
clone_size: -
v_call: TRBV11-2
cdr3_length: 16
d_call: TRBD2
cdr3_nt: TGTGCCAGCAGCCAACGGACTAGCGGGGGTTCTGGGACCCAGTACTTC
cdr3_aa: CASSQRTSGGSGTQYF

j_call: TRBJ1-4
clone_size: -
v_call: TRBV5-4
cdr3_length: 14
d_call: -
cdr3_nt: TGTGCCAGCGGAAACGGGGGGATAAATGAAAAACTGTTTTTT
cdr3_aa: CASGNGGINEKLFF

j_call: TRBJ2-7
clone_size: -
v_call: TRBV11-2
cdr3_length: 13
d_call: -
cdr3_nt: TGTGCCAGCAGCTTAGTGGTCGGGTACGAGCAGTACTTC
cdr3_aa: CASSLVVGYEQYF

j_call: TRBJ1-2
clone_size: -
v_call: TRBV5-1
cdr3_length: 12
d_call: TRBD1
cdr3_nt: TGCGCCAGCAGACAGACAGGGGACCGCTACACCTTC
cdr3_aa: CASRQTGDRYTF

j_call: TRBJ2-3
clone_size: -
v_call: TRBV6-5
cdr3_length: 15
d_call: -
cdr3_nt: TGTGCCAGCAGTTACTCTCGGAAATCCATGAATACGCAGTATTTT
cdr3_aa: CASSYSRKSMNTQYF

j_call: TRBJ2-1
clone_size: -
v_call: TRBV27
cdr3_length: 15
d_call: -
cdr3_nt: TGTGCCAGCAGTTTATCGTGGCAGCTTTACAATGAGCAGTTCTTC
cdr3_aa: CASSLSWQLYNEQFF

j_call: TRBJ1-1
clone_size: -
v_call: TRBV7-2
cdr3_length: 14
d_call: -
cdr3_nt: TGTGCCAGCAGCTTAGGGGCCAGCAACACTGAAGCTTTCTTT
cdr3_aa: CASSLGASNTEAFF

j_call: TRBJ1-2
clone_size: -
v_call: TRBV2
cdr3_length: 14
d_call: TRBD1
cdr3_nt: TGTGCCAGCACTCAACGGGGACAGGGGCAAGGCTACACCTTC
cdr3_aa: CASTQRGQGQGYTF

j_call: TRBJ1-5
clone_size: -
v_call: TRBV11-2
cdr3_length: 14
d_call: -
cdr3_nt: TGTGCCAGCAGTTTAGGGGTCACAAACCCGCCCCAGCATTTT
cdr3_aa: CASSLGVTNPPQHF

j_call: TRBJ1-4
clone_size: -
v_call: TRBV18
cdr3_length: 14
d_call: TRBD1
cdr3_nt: TGTGCCAGCTCACCAGTGACAGGGCTTGAAAAACTGTTTTTT
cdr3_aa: CASSPVTGLEKLFF

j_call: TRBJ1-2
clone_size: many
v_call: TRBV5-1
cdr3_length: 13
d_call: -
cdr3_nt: TGCGCCAGCAGCTCCCTAGACAAGCCGGGCTACACCTTC
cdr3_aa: CASSSLDKPGYTF

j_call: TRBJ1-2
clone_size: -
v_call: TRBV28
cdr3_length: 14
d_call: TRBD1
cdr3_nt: TGTGCCAGCAGTTTCGAGGGACAGGACTATGGCTACACCTTC
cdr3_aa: CASSFEGQDYGYTF

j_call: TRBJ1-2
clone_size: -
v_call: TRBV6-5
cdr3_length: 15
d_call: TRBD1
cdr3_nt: TGTGCCACCAATCCCGGGACAGGGGGCCGGGATGGCTACACCTTC
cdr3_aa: CATNPGTGGRDGYTF

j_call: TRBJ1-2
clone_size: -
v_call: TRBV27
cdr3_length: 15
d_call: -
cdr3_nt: TGTGCCAGCAGTTTAGAGAAAGGGGTGAACTATGGCTACACCTTC
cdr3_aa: CASSLEKGVNYGYTF

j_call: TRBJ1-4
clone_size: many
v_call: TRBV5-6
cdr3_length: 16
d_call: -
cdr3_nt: TGTGCCAGCAGCTTGGCCCCGGGGAATAATAGTGAAAAACTGTTTTTT
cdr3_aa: CASSLAPGNNSEKLFF

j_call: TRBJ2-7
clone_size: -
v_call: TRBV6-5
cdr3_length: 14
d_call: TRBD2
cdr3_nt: TGTGCCAGCAGCCAGCGGGACGGTCCCTACGAGCAGTACTTC
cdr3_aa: CASSQRDGPYEQYF

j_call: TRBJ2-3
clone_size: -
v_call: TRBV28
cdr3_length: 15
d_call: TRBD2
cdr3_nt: TGTGCCAGCAGTTCCGGGGGGGGTGCGACAGATACGCAGTATTTT
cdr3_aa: CASSSGGGATDTQYF

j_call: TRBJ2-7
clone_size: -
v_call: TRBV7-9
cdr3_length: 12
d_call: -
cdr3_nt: TGTGCCAGCAGCCCCACTCCCTACGAGCAGTACTTC
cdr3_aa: CASSPTPYEQYF

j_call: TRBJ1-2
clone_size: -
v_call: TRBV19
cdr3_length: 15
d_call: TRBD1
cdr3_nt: TGTGCCAGTAGTGGCTACCGGGACAGCGCCTATGGCTACACCTTC
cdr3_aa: CASSGYRDSAYGYTF

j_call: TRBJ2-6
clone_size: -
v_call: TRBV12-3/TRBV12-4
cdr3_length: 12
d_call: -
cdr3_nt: TGTGCCAGCACCCCTGGGGCCAACGTCCTGACTTTC
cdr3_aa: CASTPGANVLTF

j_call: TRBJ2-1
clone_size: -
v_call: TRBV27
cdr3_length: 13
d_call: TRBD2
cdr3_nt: TGTGCCAGCAGTTTTGAGCGGGGTTCTCCACAGTTCTTC
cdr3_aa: CASSFERGSPQFF

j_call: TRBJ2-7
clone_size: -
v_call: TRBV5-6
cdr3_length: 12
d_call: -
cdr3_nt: TGTGCCAGCGCCGGTCCCTACTACGAGCAGTACTTC
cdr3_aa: CASAGPYYEQYF